This T cell receptor (beta chain) was identified during a study of OX40 agonist ivuxolimab in advanced cancers. Study-wide context: Dose-escalation patients suffered from hepatocellular carcinoma, melanoma, renal cell or head and neck cancer. Those enrolled were 82.7% male, with a mean age of about 66 years and ages from roughly 20 to 85. Study conclusions and caveats: Clones of CD4+ and CD8+ blood T cells grew by week 6 at doses of 0.1 to 3.0 mg/kg. On average, CD8+ T cells had more expanded clones than CD4+.

Losses at the gene ends were 4 bases for V and 2 bases for J; bases not matched to a gene: 6. This CDR3 region has 15 residues. Germline CDR1 is MNHEY and CDR2 is SMNVEV (reference sequence). About this clone: Its antigen is undetermined.

Libraries were prepared by immunoSEQ multiplex PCR; TCRdb keeps only in-frame clonotypes and omits some of them. The repertoire has tens of thousands of clones, approximately 80% of them found once; the top ten carry roughly 35%. The specimen was CD4+ or CD8+ T cells sorted from blood, collected in a trial of the OX40 agonist ivuxolimab. This TCR came from an adult with an advanced solid tumor such as melanoma, head and neck, liver or kidney cancer. The V and J genes are TRBV27 and TRBJ2-5; 8 positions agree with TRBD1. CDR3 nucleotide sequence: TGTGCCAGCAGTTCTCACCGGACAGGGCAAGAGACCCAGTACTTC. It is translated as CASSSHRTGQETQYF.